Listed below are T cell receptor beta chains from one sample, sequenced in a study of shared clonotypes between healthy human individuals. Profiled with immunoSEQ multiplex PCR; TCRdb holds only in-frame clones, not every one. This table holds 980,000 or so clones, 60% to 85% found once. Sequenced: memory CD4+ T cells sorted from blood. Receptor source: a man aged 18 to 29 in good health. The CDR3 runs from the conserved cysteine through the conserved F or W. The order of the fields is CDR3 DNA, CDR3 protein, V gene, J gene, clone size, D gene, CDR3 length. A D gene is named only where the DNA matches it firmly. Size is stated for part of the rows, as once, few or many counts, or as a class when the clone is expanded.

TGTGCCAGCAGCCAGGACAGTTACGAGCAGTACTTC	CASSQDSYEQYF	TRBV7-8	TRBJ2-7	NA	NA	12
TGTGCCAGCAGCTTGAGCTCGGACAGGAACAATCAGCCCCAGCATTTT	CASSLSSDRNNQPQHF	TRBV7-2	TRBJ1-5	many	TRBD1	16
TGCAGTGCCGTGGGAGATACGCAGTATTTT	CSAVGDTQYF	TRBV20-1	TRBJ2-3	few	NA	10
TGTGCCCTGGGGGGGAATGAAAAACTGTTTTTT	CALGGNEKLFF	TRBV28	TRBJ1-4	NA	NA	11
TGCGCCAGCAGCACCATAGCGGGAGGGCCCCACAATGAGCAGTTCTTC	CASSTIAGGPHNEQFF	TRBV5-1	TRBJ2-1	once	TRBD2	16
TGTGCCAGCAGCCCAAGACAGGTTAATAATTCACCCCTCCACTTT	CASSPRQVNNSPLHF	TRBV4-2	TRBJ1-6	few	NA	15
TGTGCCAGCAACCAAGACCCAGGGTACGAGCAGTACTTC	CASNQDPGYEQYF	TRBV6-6	TRBJ2-7	NA	NA	13
TGTGCCATCAGTGAGAACGAAGGGACTGAAGCTTTCTTT	CAISENEGTEAFF	TRBV10-3	TRBJ1-1	once	NA	13
TGTGCCAGCAGCTCGCCAGATACGCAGTATTTT	CASSSPDTQYF	TRBV11-2	TRBJ2-3	NA	NA	11
TGTGCCAGCAGCTTAGAGGCTGGGATGGCAGATACGCAGTATTTT	CASSLEAGMADTQYF	TRBV11-2	TRBJ2-3	NA	NA	15
TGTGCCAGCAGCCAAGCAGGGGCTGGGGCCAACGTCCTGACTTTC	CASSQAGAGANVLTF	TRBV6-5	TRBJ2-6	NA	NA	15
TGCGCCAGCAGCCCCGACAGGGCCGGGGAGCTGTTTTTT	CASSPDRAGELFF	TRBV5-1	TRBJ2-2	NA	TRBD1	13
TGTGCCAGCATGGCGGGGGCGGCATACAATGAGCAGTTCTTC	CASMAGAAYNEQFF	TRBV7-2	TRBJ2-1	NA	NA	14
TGTGCCAGCAGCTTAAGGGGGTCCTACGAGCAGTACTTC	CASSLRGSYEQYF	TRBV7-8	TRBJ2-7	NA	NA	13
TGCGCCAGCAGTGAAGTGGGGTCCCTCAATGAGCAGTTCTTC	CASSEVGSLNEQFF	TRBV10-1	TRBJ2-1	NA	NA	14
TGTGCCTGGAGTTCTGGAAAATCCTACGAGCAGTACTTC	CAWSSGKSYEQYF	TRBV30	TRBJ2-7	NA	NA	13
TGTGCCAGTAGTATAACTACAGGGACCGAGCAGTACTTC	CASSITTGTEQYF	TRBV19	TRBJ2-7	once	NA	13
TGTGCCAGCAGCACTGACAGGCGTCGCGAGCAGTACTTC	CASSTDRRREQYF	TRBV21-1	TRBJ2-7	NA	NA	13